These T cell receptor beta chains were read from a single sample in a study of beta chain features in type 1 diabetes. The assay was immunoSEQ multiplex PCR, and TCRdb's table has in-frame clones only and misses some. This table holds under 800,000 clones, roughly 15% found once. Source material: naive CD4+ T cells from blood. The receptors were gathered from a man in his late teens or twenties in good health. CDR3s include the opening cysteine and the closing phenylalanine or tryptophan. D genes are given only for firm matches. Some rows have no size entry. The others give once, few or many, or a class for an expanded clone.

TRBV18	TRBJ2-2	NA	NA	CASSPRQTNTGELFF	TGTGCCAGCTCACCCCGGCAGACGAACACCGGGGAGCTGTTTTTT
TRBV7-2	TRBJ2-1	TRBD1	few	CASSRTGGRYDEQFF	TGTGCCAGCAGCAGGACAGGGGGGCGTTACGATGAGCAGTTCTTC
TRBV28	TRBJ2-7	NA	NA	CASSLSHPEQYF	TGTGCCAGCAGTTTGAGTCATCCCGAGCAGTACTTC
TRBV28	TRBJ2-7	NA	few	CASSLSREQYF	TGTGCCAGCAGTCTTAGTCGCGAGCAGTACTTC
TRBV2	TRBJ2-2	TRBD2	NA	CASSDRLAGAAGELFF	TGTGCCAGCAGCGATCGACTAGCGGGAGCCGCCGGGGAGCTGTTTTTT
TRBV5-1	TRBJ2-5	NA	few	CASRLVAQQETQYF	TGCGCCAGCCGGCTAGTCGCTCAACAAGAGACCCAGTACTTC
TRBV4-2	TRBJ2-5	NA	few	CASSQGPVQGETQYF	TGTGCCAGCAGCCAAGGCCCGGTCCAGGGAGAGACCCAGTACTTC
TRBV19	TRBJ2-1	TRBD1	few	CASSDRGLVQFF	TGTGCCAGTAGCGACAGGGGGCTCGTGCAGTTCTTC
TRBV7-3	TRBJ2-5	NA	few	CASSPFDGAVAQYF	TGTGCCAGCAGCCCATTCGACGGTGCCGTGGCCCAGTACTTC
TRBV7-2	TRBJ1-1	TRBD1	NA	CASSLEAGGFTEAFF	TGTGCCAGCAGCTTAGAGGCAGGGGGCTTCACTGAAGCTTTCTTT
TRBV5-6	TRBJ1-4	NA	few	CASSLEPRDEKLFF	TGTGCCAGCAGCTTAGAACCCCGGGATGAAAAACTGTTTTTT
TRBV19	TRBJ1-2	TRBD1	NA	CASSTGTGKNGYTF	TGTGCCAGTAGTACCGGGACAGGGAAGAATGGCTACACCTTC
TRBV18	TRBJ1-5	NA	few	CASSPREIYSNQPQHF	TGTGCCAGCTCACCCCGGGAAATCTATAGCAATCAGCCCCAGCATTTT
TRBV27	TRBJ1-2	NA	NA	CASSFDWDTSYTF	TGTGCCAGCAGTTTTGATTGGGACACGAGCTACACCTTC
TRBV5-1	TRBJ2-4	TRBD1	once	CASSAEGAVKNIQYF	TGCGCCAGCAGCGCTGAGGGGGCAGTCAAAAACATTCAGTACTTC
TRBV6-5	TRBJ2-5	NA	NA	CASSSQGRWETQYF	TGTGCCAGCAGTTCTCAGGGAAGGTGGGAGACCCAGTACTTC
TRBV27	TRBJ2-7	NA	few	CASRSGVHSYEQYF	TGTGCCAGCAGGTCGGGAGTCCACTCCTACGAGCAGTACTTC
TRBV7-2	TRBJ2-7	TRBD1	NA	CASSPVRGQGYEQYF	TGTGCCAGCAGCCCCGTCCGGGGACAGGGCTACGAGCAGTACTTC
TRBV29-1	TRBJ2-7	TRBD2	NA	CSVGLAGTYEQYF	TGCAGCGTGGGACTAGCGGGAACCTACGAGCAGTACTTC